What follows are 10 T cell receptor beta chains derived from one specimen sequenced in a study of OX40 agonist ivuxolimab in advanced cancers. Libraries were constructed by the immunoSEQ multiplex PCR assay. The immuneACCESS repertoire file appears here via TCRdb, limited to in-frame rearrangements. These files lack a portion of the clones; in checked studies, under half of the deficit traces to unresolved V genes, and the cause of the others is not known. The sample table lists just under 65,000 clones, about 83% of them with a count of one. Around 9.5% of the sample comes from the top ten. The specimen comprised CD4+ or CD8+ T cells sorted from blood, sampled in a trial of the OX40 agonist ivuxolimab. These TCRs come from an adult with an advanced solid tumor such as melanoma, head and neck, liver or kidney cancer.

This clone showed up just a few times. The genes are TRBV27 and TRBJ1-6, with D hard to call. V dropped 6 bases and J dropped 7 bases, with 7 bases sitting between them. This CDR3 has 12 residues. Germline V gene lookup returns CDR1 MNHEY and CDR2 SMNVEV (reference sequence). The CDR3 reads CASSLLNSPLHF. DNA of the CDR3: TGTGCCAGCAGCCTCTTAAATTCACCCCTCCACTTT.

This chain uses TRBV2 with TRBJ2-7; 11 bases are shared with TRBD2. The V gene's germline CDR1 is SNHLY and CDR2 FYNNEI. The junction had 10 bases not matched to a gene; V was cut back by 2 bases and J by 7 bases. The CDR3 sequence is 16 residues long. CDR3 protein: CASSEPLAGGNREQYF. The CDR3 bases are TGTGCCAGCAGTGAACCCCTAGCGGGGGGTAATAGGGAGCAGTACTTC.

This clone appeared once. The chain is built from TRBV7-9 and TRBJ2-7; TRBD1 is a possible D gene (6 bases). V dropped 2 bases and J dropped 3 bases, with 8 bases sitting between them. This CDR3 has 13 amino acids. Germline values: CDR1 SEHNR, CDR2 FQNEAQ (reference sequence). The CDR3 spells CASSLSGVYEQYF. The CDR3 DNA sequence: TGTGCCAGCAGCTTATCAGGGGTCTACGAGCAGTACTTC.

The chain links TRBV9 to TRBJ2-2; D is undetermined. The V gene's germline CDR1 is SGDLS and CDR2 YYNGEE. Trimming pared 0 bases from V and 8 bases from J, leaving 8 bases between. The CDR3 totals 13 residues. In DNA form, the CDR3 reads TGTGCCAGCAGCGTAGATTCCGAAGGGGAGCTGTTTTTT. This encodes CASSVDSEGELFF.

Note on this clone: The sample carries other DNA sequences with the same CDR3. This chain joins TRBV30 and TRBJ1-3; 7 bases match TRBD1. The CDR3 sequence is 14 residues long. With 5 bases clipped from V and 0 bases from J, the junction kept 4 bases outside the gene matches. The germline CDR1 and CDR2 sequences are GTSNPN and SVGIG (reference sequence). The CDR3 is CAWDRVSSGNTIYF. The DNA for the CDR3 is TGTGCCTGGGACAGGGTTAGCTCTGGAAACACCATATATTTT. The full variable domain, its missing parts supplied by reference TRBV30 and TRBJ1-3, is SQTIHQWPATLVQPVGSPLSLECTVEGTSNPNLYWYRQAAGRGLQLLFYSVGIGQISSEVPQNLSASRPQDRQFILSSKKLLLSDSGFYLCAWDRVSSGNTIYFGEGSWLTVV.

The gene calls are TRBV11-2 and TRBJ2-6; 8 positions agree with TRBD1. CDR3 length: 17 amino acids. Germline-derived CDR1 and CDR2 are SGHAT and FQNNGV. The V gene end was trimmed by 2 bases and the J gene end by 0 bases; junction bases not matched to a gene: 3. The CDR3 protein is CASSLLTGASGANVLTF. The CDR3 DNA is TGTGCCAGCAGCTTATTGACAGGGGCCTCTGGGGCCAACGTCCTGACTTTC.

The chain has TRBV9 and TRBJ2-5; either TRBD1 or TRBD2 may supply D (5 bases each). This CDR3 spans 15 amino acids. Trimming left V 4 bases short and J 1 base short, with 14 bases between. Germline V gives CDR1 SGDLS, CDR2 YYNGEE. The CDR3: CASSTLGTIQETQYF. CDR3 DNA sequence: TGTGCCAGCAGCACCCTGGGGACCATCCAAGAGACCCAGTACTTC.

This chain connects TRBV6-6 to TRBJ1-2, with D tentatively TRBD1 (6 bases). The germline CDR1 and CDR2 sequences are MNHNY and SVGAGI (reference sequence). This CDR3 has 14 residues. Trimming pared 0 bases from V and 5 bases from J, leaving 10 bases between. CDR3 sequence: CASSYSRGQYGYTF. In nucleotides, the CDR3 is TGTGCCAGCAGTTACTCTCGTGGACAGTATGGCTACACCTTC.

This clone has just a few counts. J is TRBJ1-6 and V is TRBV19; TRBD1 matches at 8 bases. CDR3 length: 14 amino acids. Germline lookup yields CDR1 LNHDA and CDR2 SQIVND (reference sequence). Trimming took 6 bases from V and 9 from J; bases not matched to a gene: 7. The CDR3 sequence is CASRRTGISSPLHF. Here the CDR3 DNA reads TGTGCCAGTAGGCGGACAGGGATCAGTTCACCCCTCCACTTT.

This rearrangement joins TRBV5-4 to TRBJ1-2, with no clear D. This CDR3 region has 14 residues. Trimming took off 1 base at V and 5 bases at J, with 12 bases between the two ends. Germline assignment: CDR1 SGHNT and CDR2 YYREEE (reference sequence). DNA of the CDR3: TGTGCCAGCAGCTTGAAGGGTTCGAGGTATGGCTACACCTTC. This translates into CASSLKGSRYGYTF.